What follows describes a single T cell receptor beta chain. Its target is unknown. This specimen belongs to a study of PD-1 blockade in classical Hodgkin lymphoma. Study observations and caveats: Lower baseline TCR diversity was reported for newly diagnosed patients than for healthy donors.

Trimming removed 2 bases at V and 5 bases at J, with 12 bases between. Germline-derived CDR1 and CDR2 are KGHSH and LQKENI. This CDR3 has 14 amino acids. Profiling relied on immunoSEQ multiplex PCR, and the TCRdb table lists in-frame clones only, not all of them. The sample lists about 20,000 clones; roughly 82% were seen once. Time point meaning: cycle 4 day 1 (C4D1), after 6 weeks of nivolumab. Every patient was affected by relapse after autologous stem cell transplantation, while exposure to brentuximab vedotin was not uniform. Magnetic depletion of non-target cells from thawed PBMCs yielded purified CD8+ T cells. Patients' outcomes at their best amounted to complete response, partial response or progressive disease.

The chain uses TRBV18 and TRBJ2-5; possibly TRBD1 or TRBD2 for D (5 bases each). The origin of this receptor is a human donor with classical Hodgkin lymphoma. The sample in question was CD8+ T cells from blood, obtained before the fourth cycle of nivolumab. The CDR3 nucleotides read TGTGCCAGCTCACCAGGAGAGGGACGGGAGACCCAGTACTTC. Amino acids: CASSPGEGRETQYF.